The entry that follows covers one T cell receptor beta chain sequence. This sample stems from a study of CD8+CD57+ T cells in acquired aplastic anemia. Study details: Sorted CD4+ plus CD8+ cells gave DNA averaging roughly 2.9 ug.

The template used for profiling TCR beta VDJ and CDR3 was genomic DNA. TCRdb passed the reads through MiXCR, listing each CDR3 protein once. The sample has under 150,000 distinct CDR3 sequences, approximately 36% seen once. The CDR3 loop spans 16 amino acids. The ends were cut back, 4 bases at V and 4 bases at J, with 18 bases in the middle. The germline CDR1 and CDR2 sequences are SGHVS and FQNEAQ. Sequenced patients had shown CD8+CD57+ cell expansion by flow cytometry. The rearrangement links TRBV7-8 to TRBJ2-3; a weak D match, TRBD1 (6 bases). The sequencing input was sorted CD4+, CD8+, or CD8+CD57+ T cells (not recorded which) from PBMCs. This sequence was found in a human donor with aplastic anemia. CDR3 sequence reads: CASSSDMGTLPDTQYF. The CDR3 nucleotides are TGTGCCAGCAGCTCAGATATGGGGACATTACCAGATACGCAGTATTTT.